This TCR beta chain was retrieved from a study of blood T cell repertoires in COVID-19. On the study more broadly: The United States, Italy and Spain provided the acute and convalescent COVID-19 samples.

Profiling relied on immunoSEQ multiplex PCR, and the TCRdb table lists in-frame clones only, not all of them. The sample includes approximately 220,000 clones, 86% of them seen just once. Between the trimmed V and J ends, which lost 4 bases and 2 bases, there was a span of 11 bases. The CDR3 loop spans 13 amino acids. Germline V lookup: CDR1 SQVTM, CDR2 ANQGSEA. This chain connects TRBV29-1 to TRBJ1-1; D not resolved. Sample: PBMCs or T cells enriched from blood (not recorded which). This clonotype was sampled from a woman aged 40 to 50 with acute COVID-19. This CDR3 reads CSVGTGLNTEAFF. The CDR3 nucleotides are TGCAGCGTTGGTACTGGACTCAACACTGAAGCTTTCTTT.